The present T cell receptor (beta chain) was sequenced within a study of blood T cell repertoires in COVID-19. Study as a whole: T cells, B-cell-depleted T cells, or PBMCs provided the cDNA or gDNA that served as material.

There are 14 residues in the CDR3. Trimming stripped 3 bases from V and 3 bases from J, with 12 bases between. Germline CDR1 is SNHLY and CDR2 is FYNNEI. TCRdb's table, derived via immunoSEQ multiplex PCR, lists solely in-frame clones and lacks some. The sample has approximately 280,000 clones; around 92% are singletons. The origin of this receptor is an older woman who had recovered from COVID-19. Sequencing used PBMCs or T cells enriched from blood (not recorded which). This chain uses TRBV2 with TRBJ2-7; no clear D. The CDR3 DNA reads as TGTGCCAGCAGTGATAGTAACAGCTTCTACGAGCAGTACTTC. It translates to CASSDSNSFYEQYF. The entire variable domain, with the rest obtained from reference TRBV2 and TRBJ2-7, is as follows: EPEVTQTPSHQVTQMGQEVILRCVPISNHLYFYWYRQILGQKVEFLVSFYNNEISEKSEIFDDQFSVERPDGSNFTLKIRSTKLEDSAMYFCASSDSNSFYEQYFGPGTRLTVT.